This T cell receptor beta chain originates from a study of T cells in localized non-small cell lung cancer. This table comes from immunoSEQ multiplex PCR, and its TCRdb copy is limited to in-frame clones, with some not included. The sample shows roughly 30,000 clones, around 93% of them seen only once. Note on this clone: The antigen is undetermined.

General study findings and limits: In adjacent lung appeared a median approximately 61 of the top 100 tumor clones. Higher adjacent-lung clonality was associated with shorter survival. It was uninvolved adjacent lung that showed the highest T cell clonality, exceeding tumor. Heterogeneity is still possible, as just one tumor region was sequenced.

The V gene's germline CDR1 is GTSNPN and CDR2 SVGIG (reference sequence). The CDR3 consists of 15 residues. Trimming shortened V by 2 bases and J by 5 bases, and 13 bases separated the two germline ends. The chain is built from TRBV30 and TRBJ1-6; D is unclear. Here the sequenced sample was peripheral blood, taken before any cancer treatment. The clonotype was recovered from a female donor older than 55 with stage I lung adenocarcinoma. The CDR3 sequence is CAWSFRGGNNSPLHF. In DNA form, the CDR3 reads TGTGCCTGGAGTTTCAGAGGAGGAAATAATTCACCCCTCCACTTT.